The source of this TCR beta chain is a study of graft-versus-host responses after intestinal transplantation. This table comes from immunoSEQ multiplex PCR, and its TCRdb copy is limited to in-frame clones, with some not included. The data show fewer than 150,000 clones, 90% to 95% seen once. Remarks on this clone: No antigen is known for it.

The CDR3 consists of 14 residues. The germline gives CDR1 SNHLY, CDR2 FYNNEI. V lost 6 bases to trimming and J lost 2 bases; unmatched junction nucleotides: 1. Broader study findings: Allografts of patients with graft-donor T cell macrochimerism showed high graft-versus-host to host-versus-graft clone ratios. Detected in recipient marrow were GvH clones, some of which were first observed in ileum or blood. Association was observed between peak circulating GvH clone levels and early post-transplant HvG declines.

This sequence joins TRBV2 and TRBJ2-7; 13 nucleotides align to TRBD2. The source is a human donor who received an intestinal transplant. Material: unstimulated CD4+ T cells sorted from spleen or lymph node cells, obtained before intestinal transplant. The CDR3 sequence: CASRLAGGTYEQYF. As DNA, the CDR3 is TGTGCCAGCAGACTAGCGGGGGGGACCTACGAGCAGTACTTC.